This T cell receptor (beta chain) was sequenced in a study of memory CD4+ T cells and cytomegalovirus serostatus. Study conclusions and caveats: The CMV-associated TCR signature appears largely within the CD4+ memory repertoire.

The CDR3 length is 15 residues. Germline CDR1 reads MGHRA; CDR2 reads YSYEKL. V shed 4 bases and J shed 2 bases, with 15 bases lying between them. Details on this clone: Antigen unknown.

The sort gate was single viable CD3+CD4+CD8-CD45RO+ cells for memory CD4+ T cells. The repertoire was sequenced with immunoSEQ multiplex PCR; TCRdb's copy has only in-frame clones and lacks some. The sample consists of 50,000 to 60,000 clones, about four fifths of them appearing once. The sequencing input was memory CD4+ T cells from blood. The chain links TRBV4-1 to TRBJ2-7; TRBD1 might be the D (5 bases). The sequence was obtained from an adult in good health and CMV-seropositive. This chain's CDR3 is CASSLRQGAPYEQYF. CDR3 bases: TGCGCCAGCAGCCTTCGCCAGGGTGCCCCCTACGAGCAGTACTTC.